Below, 32 T cell receptor beta chains from the same sample are listed, as sequenced in a study of T cell responses to AZD1222 COVID-19 vaccine. Profiled with immunoSEQ multiplex PCR; TCRdb holds only in-frame clones, not every one. Of about 150,000 clones in the sample, 90% were seen once. Sequences were derived from peripheral blood, sampled 28 days after the second AZD1222 dose. Source of these receptors: an adult who received the AZD1222 COVID-19 vaccine.

V is TRBV27 and J is TRBJ1-1; D gene unclear. V was cut by 2 bases and J by 5 bases, with 12 bases left in between. Germline CDR1 is MNHEY and CDR2 is SMNVEV (reference sequence). This CDR3 has 14 amino acids. Here the CDR3 DNA reads TGTGCCAGCAGTTTAACTCGGCCCAGTACTGAAGCTTTCTTT. Its protein is CASSLTRPSTEAFF.

This clone was picked up a small number of times. This chain joins TRBV2 and TRBJ2-7, with a tentative D call TRBD1 (5 bases). The CDR3 length is 13 residues. Per the germline V gene, CDR1 is SNHLY and CDR2 is FYNNEI. The ends were cut back, 1 base at V and 5 bases at J, with 9 bases in the middle. The CDR3 DNA sequence: TGTGCCAGCAGTGAAGAGTCAGGGCACGAGCAGTACTTC. This codes for CASSEESGHEQYF.

CDR3 sequence reads: CASSPTAGTLNTEAFF. DNA for the CDR3: TGTGCCAGCTCACCAACAGCCGGGACCTTGAACACTGAAGCTTTCTTT. V gene TRBV18 combines with J gene TRBJ1-1, with D possibly being TRBD1 (5 bases). CDR1 is KGHSH, CDR2 LQKENI, per germline. V gave up 2 bases and J gave up 0 bases, with 13 bases separating them. CDR3 length: 16 amino acids.

The V gene is TRBV20-1, the J gene TRBJ2-1; D gene uncertain. Germline-derived CDR1 and CDR2 are DFQATT and SNEGSKA (reference sequence). CDR3 length: 11 residues. The V end was cut by 3 bases, the J end by 7 bases, with 7 bases between. CDR3 residues: CSASQGNEQFF. DNA for the CDR3: TGCAGTGCTAGTCAAGGGAATGAGCAGTTCTTC.

This clone was recorded only once. The V and J genes are TRBV7-9 and TRBJ2-7; D not certain. Germline V gene lookup returns CDR1 SEHNR and CDR2 FQNEAQ (reference sequence). The V and J ends lost 5 bases and 5 bases respectively, with 16 bases between them. The CDR3 is made up of 14 amino acids. CDR3 amino acids: CASSPVAGPNEQYF. The CDR3 nucleotides are TGTGCCAGCAGCCCCGTTGCAGGTCCTAACGAGCAGTACTTC. Together with reference TRBV7-9 and TRBJ2-7, the CDR3 gives the full variable domain: DTGVSQNPRHKITKRGQNVTFRCDPISEHNRLYWYRQTLGQGPEFLTYFQNEAQLEKSRLLSDRFSAERPKGSFSTLEIQRTEQGDSAMYLCASSPVAGPNEQYFGPGTRLTVT.

The rearrangement joins TRBV7-8 to TRBJ1-5; 7 bases line up with TRBD1. The germline V gene has CDR1 SGHVS and CDR2 FQNEAQ. This CDR3 has 15 amino acids. Trimming took 5 bases from V and 4 from J; bases not matched to a gene: 8. Here the CDR3 reads CASSGRDRYNQPQHF. DNA for the CDR3: TGTGCCAGCAGCGGGCGGGACAGATATAATCAGCCCCAGCATTTT.

J is TRBJ2-7 and V is TRBV24-1, with D uncertain. Trimming took 9 bases from V and 3 from J, leaving 8 bases between them. There are 11 residues in the CDR3. Germline CDR1 KGHDR, CDR2 SFDVKD. The CDR3 sequence: CATGQHYEQYF. The CDR3 bases are TGTGCCACCGGCCAGCACTACGAGCAGTACTTC.

The chain recombines TRBV9 with TRBJ1-6, with D perhaps matching TRBD1 (5 bases). The germline V gene encodes CDR1 SGDLS and CDR2 YYNGEE. V was cut by 1 base and J by 6 bases, with 11 bases left in between. The CDR3 loop spans 15 amino acids. The CDR3 protein is CASSVNAGGNSPLHF. The CDR3 DNA reads as TGTGCCAGCAGCGTAAACGCGGGGGGTAATTCACCCCTCCACTTT.

The chain links TRBV30 to TRBJ2-7; the match to TRBD1 covers 7 bases. The CDR3 is 12 amino acids. Germline V gene lookup returns CDR1 GTSNPN and CDR2 SVGIG (reference sequence). V lost 4 bases, J lost 5 bases, and 5 bases stayed unmatched. The CDR3 DNA follows: TGTGCCTGGAATGTAGGGGGCCACGAGCAGTACTTC. It codes for CAWNVGGHEQYF.

V gene TRBV30 combines with J gene TRBJ1-2; D not resolved. The length of the CDR3 is 13 residues. V was shortened by 2 bases and J by 4 bases, with 11 bases between the two germline ends. Germline V gives CDR1 GTSNPN, CDR2 SVGIG (reference sequence). Here the CDR3 reads CAWSWGFGYGYTF. The CDR3 bases are TGTGCCTGGAGTTGGGGATTCGGCTATGGCTACACCTTC.

CDR3 region: CASSHGTAFYGYTF. The CDR3 DNA is TGTGCCAGCAGCCACGGGACAGCATTCTATGGCTACACCTTC. The V gene is TRBV7-9, the J gene TRBJ1-2; 7 positions match TRBD1. With V trimmed by 5 bases and J by 4 bases, 7 bases remained unmatched. Looked up from germline, CDR1 is SEHNR and CDR2 is FQNEAQ (reference sequence). This CDR3 contains 14 residues.

This chain uses TRBV5-6 with TRBJ2-3; 7 bases are shared with TRBD1. V shed 4 bases, J shed 2 bases, and the junction held 7 bases outside the gene matches. The germline CDR1 and CDR2 sequences are SGHDT and YYEEEE. This CDR3 region has 15 residues. CDR3 residues: CASSPEDRYTDTQYF. CDR3 nucleotides: TGTGCCAGCAGCCCCGAGGACAGGTACACAGATACGCAGTATTTT.

The V gene is TRBV6-1, the J gene TRBJ2-1, with D unresolved. With 2 bases removed from V and 4 bases from J, the gap between germline ends came to 12 bases. Germline V gene data show CDR1 as MNHNS and CDR2 as SASEGT. The CDR3 runs 15 residues. The CDR3 DNA follows: TGTGCCAGCAGTGAACAGAGTCCTACTTACAATGAGCAGTTCTTC. Protein: CASSEQSPTYNEQFF.

The chain employs TRBV20-1 and TRBJ1-5; no reliable D call. The CDR3 runs to 13 residues. The V and J ends lost 3 bases and 3 bases respectively, with 9 bases between them. CDR1 and CDR2 from the germline V gene are DFQATT and SNEGSKA (reference sequence). The CDR3 DNA reads TGCAGTGCTAGTTTTGTGTCCAATCAGCCCCAGCATTTT. It encodes CSASFVSNQPQHF.

The sample holds one count of this clone. DNA of the CDR3: TGTGCCAGCAGCGCCTCATACAGAAGTAGTAATGAAAAACTGTTTTTT. This sequence encodes CASSASYRSSNEKLFF. The chain recombines TRBV7-9 with TRBJ1-4; no clear D gene. The germline gives CDR1 SEHNR, CDR2 FQNEAQ (reference sequence). The ends were cut back, 5 bases at V and 4 bases at J, with 17 bases in the middle. The CDR3 sequence is 16 residues long.

This chain joins TRBV6-1 and TRBJ1-1; no definite D call. CDR3 length equals 11 residues. Deletions cut 3 bases from V and 7 bases from J, with 6 bases between. Germline V lookup: CDR1 MNHNS, CDR2 SASEGT. This CDR3 is CASSDGFEAFF. For the CDR3, the DNA is TGTGCCAGCAGTGATGGTTTTGAAGCTTTCTTT.

The gene calls are TRBV6-1 and TRBJ1-6; D is uncertain. The V gene lost 0 bases and the J gene lost 10 bases, with 10 bases spanning the gap. The length of the CDR3 is 14 residues. Germline CDR1 is MNHNS and CDR2 is SASEGT. CDR3 amino acids: CASSEAVFGSPLHF. The CDR3 bases are TGTGCCAGCAGTGAAGCGGTTTTCGGGTCACCCCTCCACTTT.

The V gene is TRBV30, the J gene TRBJ1-1; D remains ambiguous. Trimming took off 0 bases at V and 1 base at J, with 6 bases between the two ends. This CDR3 is built from 13 residues. Germline values: CDR1 GTSNPN, CDR2 SVGIG (reference sequence). CDR3 amino acids: CAWSVQSNTEAFF. DNA of the CDR3: TGTGCCTGGAGTGTACAGTCGAACACTGAAGCTTTCTTT.

The gene calls are TRBV18 and TRBJ1-2, with D perhaps TRBD1 (6 bases). The CDR3 loop spans 16 amino acids. Germline V gene lookup returns CDR1 KGHSH and CDR2 LQKENI. The germline V and J ends were trimmed by 4 bases and 0 bases, with 15 bases remaining between them. The CDR3 spells CASSRTPGQSNYGYTF. The CDR3 DNA follows: TGTGCCAGCTCACGTACTCCGGGACAATCTAACTATGGCTACACCTTC.

V usage is TRBV19 and J usage is TRBJ2-5, with 10 bases matching TRBD2. Germline CDR1 LNHDA, CDR2 SQIVND (reference sequence). This CDR3 region has 15 residues. V dropped 3 bases and J dropped 5; count of bases not matched to a gene: 6. The CDR3 spells CASSMASGRFETQYF. The CDR3 DNA reads as TGTGCCAGTAGTATGGCTAGCGGGAGATTTGAGACCCAGTACTTC. The full variable domain, its missing parts supplied by reference TRBV19 and TRBJ2-5, is DGGITQSPKYLFRKEGQNVTLSCEQNLNHDAMYWYRQDPGQGLRLIYYSQIVNDFQKGDIAEGYSVSREKKESFPLTVTSAQKNPTAFYLCASSMASGRFETQYFGPGTRLLVL.

V and J are TRBV6-5 and TRBJ1-6, with 7 bases aligning to TRBD1. CDR1 is MNHEY, CDR2 SVGAGI, per germline. This CDR3 contains 16 residues. The V gene end was trimmed by 0 bases and the J gene end by 4 bases; junction bases not matched to a gene: 3. This chain's CDR3 is CASSYSDRPYNSPLHF. The CDR3 coding sequence is TGTGCCAGCAGTTACTCGGACAGGCCTTATAATTCACCCCTCCACTTT.

The genes are TRBV24-1 and TRBJ1-1, with no clear D. With 7 bases removed from V and 0 bases from J, the gap between germline ends came to 8 bases. The germline CDR1 and CDR2 sequences are KGHDR and SFDVKD. The CDR3 covers 13 residues. The CDR3 DNA sequence: TGTGCCACCAGGGGCGGTATGAACACTGAAGCTTTCTTT. This encodes CATRGGMNTEAFF.

V is TRBV19 and J is TRBJ1-1; TRBD1 might be the D (5 bases). The CDR3 has 15 residues. The V gene lost 8 bases and the J gene lost 0 bases, with 16 bases spanning the gap. Germline values: CDR1 LNHDA, CDR2 SQIVND (reference sequence). The CDR3 DNA sequence: TGTGCCAGTGGCTTACGACAGATTTTGAACACTGAAGCTTTCTTT. This sequence encodes CASGLRQILNTEAFF.

The gene calls are TRBV5-1 and TRBJ1-2, with D possibly being TRBD1 (5 bases). The germline gives CDR1 SGHRS, CDR2 YFSETQ. The CDR3 consists of 18 residues. Trimming took 3 bases from V and 2 from J, leaving 23 bases between them. CDR3: CASSSDTSPGLRNYGYTF. CDR3 coding DNA: TGCGCCAGCAGCTCTGATACATCCCCGGGACTCAGAAACTATGGCTACACCTTC. Full variable domain (remainder filled in from reference TRBV5-1 and TRBJ1-2): KAGVTQTPRYLIKTRGQQVTLSCSPISGHRSVSWYQQTPGQGLQFLFEYFSETQRNKGNFPGRFSGRQFSNSRSEMNVSTLELGDSALYLCASSSDTSPGLRNYGYTFGSGTRLTVV.

The chain has TRBV30 and TRBJ1-5; D remains ambiguous. Per germline, CDR1 GTSNPN and CDR2 SVGIG (reference sequence). This CDR3 has 14 amino acids. V was clipped by 0 bases and J by 5 bases, with 11 bases between them. This CDR3 reads CAWSVREGDQPQHF. The CDR3 DNA follows: TGTGCCTGGAGTGTCCGAGAGGGAGATCAGCCCCAGCATTTT.

This clone was seen only a few times. The V call is TRBV18, the J call TRBJ1-5; 9 positions agree with TRBD1. The V gene end was trimmed by 4 bases and the J gene end by 0 bases; junction bases not matched to a gene: 1. Germline loops: CDR1 KGHSH, CDR2 LQKENI. The CDR3 runs 15 residues. CDR3 DNA sequence: TGTGCCAGCTCACGACAGGGGGATAGCAATCAGCCCCAGCATTTT. Its protein is CASSRQGDSNQPQHF.

This sequence joins TRBV11-2 and TRBJ1-1; D remains unclear. The length of the CDR3 is 15 residues. Trimming shortened V by 0 bases and J by 4 bases, and 12 bases separated the two germline ends. CDR1 is SGHAT, CDR2 FQNNGV, per germline. This CDR3 reads CASSLEARLGTEAFF. Written as DNA, the CDR3 is TGTGCCAGCAGCTTAGAAGCCCGGTTGGGCACTGAAGCTTTCTTT.

J is TRBJ2-5 and V is TRBV7-2; the match to TRBD2 covers 9 bases. Germline V gene sequence: CDR1 SGHTA, CDR2 FQGNSA. Losses at the gene ends were 5 bases for V and 7 bases for J; bases not matched to a gene: 8. The CDR3 spans 14 residues. The CDR3 reads CASSPTTSGGTQYF. DNA of the CDR3: TGTGCCAGCAGCCCGACGACTAGCGGTGGGACCCAGTACTTC.

The chain recombines TRBV9 with TRBJ2-1; D is unresolved. The CDR3 sequence is 16 residues long. V lost 4 bases, J lost 8 bases, and 22 bases lay in between. CDR1 and CDR2 from the germline V gene are SGDLS and YYNGEE. This chain's CDR3 is CASSPRGHPLEYEQFF. The CDR3 DNA reads as TGTGCCAGCAGCCCCCGAGGTCATCCCTTGGAGTATGAGCAGTTCTTC.

Of note for this clone: Other DNA sequences in this sample translate to the same CDR3. The chain is built from TRBV9 and TRBJ1-5, with 7 bases identical to TRBD1. The germline V gene has CDR1 SGDLS and CDR2 YYNGEE. The CDR3 spans 14 residues. The junction had 4 bases not matched to a gene; V was cut back by 5 bases and J by 2 bases. This CDR3 is CASSAGTGNQPQHF. DNA for the CDR3: TGTGCCAGCAGTGCGGGGACAGGCAATCAGCCCCAGCATTTT.

The chain is built from TRBV12-3 or TRBV12-4 and TRBJ1-5, with no clear D. The length of the CDR3 is 12 residues. The germline V and J ends were trimmed by 3 bases and 8 bases, with 8 bases remaining between them. Written as DNA, the CDR3 is TGTGCCAGCAGTTTTAGTAGGGAGCCCCAGCATTTT. Translation: CASSFSREPQHF.

This chain links TRBV18 with TRBJ1-3; D is unresolved. The CDR3 spans 15 residues. V shed 4 bases and J shed 0 bases, with 10 bases lying between them. Germline CDR1 reads KGHSH; CDR2 reads LQKENI. This CDR3 is CASSRGLDSGNTIYF. CDR3 DNA sequence: TGTGCCAGCTCACGGGGTTTGGACTCTGGAAACACCATATATTTT.